This T cell receptor beta chain was captured by sequencing in a study of OX40 agonist ivuxolimab in advanced cancers. For the study at large: A mean age of roughly 60 years, range about 20 to 85, was recorded, and roughly 80% were male. Findings of the study overall: There was clonal expansion of CD4+ and CD8+ blood T cells by week 6 at 0.1 to 3.0 mg/kg. Some nonresponders also had low normalized T-cell clonal expansion.

About this clone itself: The target antigen is unknown.

This table comes from immunoSEQ multiplex PCR, and its TCRdb copy is limited to in-frame clones, with some not included. The sample holds about 19,000 clones; 74% are singletons and the top ten take 26%. Germline V gives CDR1 MDHEN, CDR2 SYDVKM. The CDR3 has 14 amino acids. The V and J ends lost 4 bases and 0 bases respectively, with 7 bases between them. Specimen: CD4+ or CD8+ T cells sorted from blood, collected in a trial of the OX40 agonist ivuxolimab. The chain recombines TRBV28 with TRBJ2-1, with D unresolved. The TCR sequence derives from an adult with an advanced solid tumor such as melanoma, head and neck, liver or kidney cancer. CDR3 protein: CASSYPGSYNEQFF. CDR3 bases: TGTGCCAGCAGTTACCCCGGCTCCTACAATGAGCAGTTCTTC.